The rows below give T cell receptor beta chains drawn from one sample of a study of regulatory T cells in long-lasting Graves disease. TCRdb re-called the multiplex PCR reads with MiXCR, one entry per CDR3 protein. The repertoire has around 400,000 distinct CDR3 sequences, around 16% of them found once; the top ten carry 22%. The specimen comprised peripheral blood mononuclear cells (PBMCs), sampled at new diagnosis, from a patient treated with antithyroid drugs. The receptors derive from a female donor with Graves disease. Both conserved end residues are part of each CDR3. A D gene is named only where the DNA matches it firmly. The size entry is marked missing in some rows and otherwise reads once, few, many or a size class.

v_gene	abundance	d_gene	j_gene	CDR3nt	CDR3aa
TRBV12-3/TRBV12-4	many	TRBD1	TRBJ1-4	TGTGCCAGCAGCTTGACAGGGACTAATGAAAAACTGTTTTTT	CASSLTGTNEKLFF
TRBV5-1	few	-	TRBJ2-7	TGCGCCAGCATAGAGAATGGAGGGGGCTTTTACGAGCAGTACTTC	CASIENGGGFYEQYF
TRBV3-1	few	-	TRBJ1-1	TGTGCCAGCAGCCAAGATCAGGTGTCGAACACTGAAGCTTTCTTT	CASSQDQVSNTEAFF
TRBV5-1	many	-	TRBJ1-3	TGCGCCAGCAGCTTGAGCTGGGGTGACGGGAACACCATATATTTT	CASSLSWGDGNTIYF
TRBV6-9	-	-	TRBJ1-6	TGTGCCAGCACTTACGGAGGAGGTAATTCACCCCTCCACTTT	CASTYGGGNSPLHF
TRBV7-9	many	-	TRBJ2-1	TGTGCCACCGACGAAGACTCAGCTTACAATGAGCAGTTCTTC	CATDEDSAYNEQFF
TRBV5-6	-	-	TRBJ1-5	TGTGCCAGCAGCTTGTGGAGGGCGCTGGGCAATCAGCCCCAGCATTTT	CASSLWRALGNQPQHF
TRBV4-1	-	TRBD1	TRBJ1-5	TGCGCCAGCAGCCACCACCCCGGCACAGGGGATCAGCCCCAGCATTTT	CASSHHPGTGDQPQHF
TRBV6-2/TRBV6-3	-	-	TRBJ2-1	TGTGCCAGCAGTTATAGGAGCTCCTACAATGAGCAGTTCTTC	CASSYRSSYNEQFF
TRBV9	-	-	TRBJ1-6	TGTGCCAGCAGCGTAGGGATATGGGGTGGTAATTCACCCCTCCACTTT	CASSVGIWGGNSPLHF
TRBV5-1	many	TRBD2	TRBJ2-1	TGCGCCAGCAGCAGCGGGACTTTCAATGAGCAGTTCTTC	CASSSGTFNEQFF
TRBV20-1	-	TRBD1	TRBJ2-3	TGCAGTGCTAGAGCTGGGACAGGGGGCACAGATACGCAGTATTTT	CSARAGTGGTDTQYF
TRBV12-3/TRBV12-4	many	TRBD1	TRBJ2-4	TGTGCCAGCAGTCCCTTCCAGGGGGTCAAAAACATTCAGTACTTC	CASSPFQGVKNIQYF
TRBV20-1	many	TRBD2	TRBJ2-3	TGCAGTGCAGAGACTAGCGGGGGCACAGATACGCAGTATTTT	CSAETSGGTDTQYF
TRBV20-1	many	TRBD2	TRBJ2-2	TGCAGTGCTAGTGGGAAACTAGCGGGAGTGGGGACCGGGGAGCTGTTTTTT	CSASGKLAGVGTGELFF
TRBV7-9	many	-	TRBJ2-7	TGTGCCAGCAGCCCGCGGGGCGCCTACGAGCAGTACTTC	CASSPRGAYEQYF
TRBV4-1	many	TRBD1	TRBJ1-1	TGTGCCAGCAGCCCGACAGGGAGGGACACTGAAGCTTTCTTT	CASSPTGRDTEAFF
TRBV2	many	-	TRBJ1-5	TGTGCCAGCTCCCGGGGAGCCCGTAGCAATCAGCCCCAGCATTTT	CASSRGARSNQPQHF
TRBV6-4	-	-	TRBJ2-3	TGTGCCAGCAGCGCCATTCATACAGACCTGGGGAGAGATACGCAGTATTTT	CASSAIHTDLGRDTQYF
TRBV15	-	-	TRBJ2-1	TGTGCCACCAGCAGAGGAAACCCACTGACAGGTCTAAGATACAATGAGCAGTTCTTC	CATSRGNPLTGLRYNEQFF
TRBV20-1	few	-	TRBJ1-5	TGCAGTGCTAGAGTCGGCAGGTCCACTTCTAGCAATCAGCCCCAGCATTTT	CSARVGRSTSSNQPQHF
TRBV28	many	-	TRBJ2-3	TGTGCCAGCAGTTTACCCGCATCCACAGATACGCAGTATTTT	CASSLPASTDTQYF
TRBV12-3/TRBV12-4	few	TRBD2	TRBJ2-2	TGTGCCAGCACCACCATCGGGAGGGAAGCGACCGGGGAGCTGTTTTTT	CASTTIGREATGELFF
TRBV12-3/TRBV12-4	-	-	TRBJ2-2	TGTGCCAGCAGAGGGGTGACGGCCGGGGAGCTGTTTTTT	CASRGVTAGELFF
TRBV19	-	TRBD1	TRBJ2-1	TGTGCCAGTAGTATCCTCGGGACAGCCTACAATGAGCAGTTCTTC	CASSILGTAYNEQFF
TRBV12-3/TRBV12-4	many	TRBD2	TRBJ2-1	TGTGCCAGCCGCGGGGGTGATTACAATGAGCAGTTCTTC	CASRGGDYNEQFF
TRBV7-2	many	-	TRBJ2-7	TGTGCCAGCAGCGCCGGAGGTGTCTTGACTTCCGAGCAGTACTTC	CASSAGGVLTSEQYF
TRBV29-1	-	TRBD1	TRBJ1-4	TGCAGCGTTGAAGATCGGCGGACAGGGGGTGAAAAACTGTTTTTT	CSVEDRRTGGEKLFF
TRBV4-1	many	-	TRBJ2-1	TGCGCCAGCAGCCATCCCGATAGGGCCGGGGGTAACAATGAGCAGTTCTTC	CASSHPDRAGGNNEQFF
TRBV3-1	many	-	TRBJ1-2	TGTGCCAGCAGCCAAGACGGCGGGGGGCGCTTTGGCTACACCTTC	CASSQDGGGRFGYTF
TRBV3-1	many	TRBD2	TRBJ2-7	TGTGCCAGCAGCCAAATGGCGGGAGTGGCCGAGCAGTACTTC	CASSQMAGVAEQYF
TRBV3-1	-	-	TRBJ2-3	TGTGCCAGCAGCCAAGAGGGAGGGACAGTTGGAGATACGCAGTATTTT	CASSQEGGTVGDTQYF
TRBV3-1	many	-	TRBJ2-2	TGTGCCAGCAGCCAGTACAGCACCGGGGAGCTGTTTTTT	CASSQYSTGELFF
TRBV10-3	-	TRBD2	TRBJ2-1	TGTGCCATCGGAGAGACTAGCGGGGATTCCTACAATGAGCAGTTCTTC	CAIGETSGDSYNEQFF
TRBV2	-	TRBD2	TRBJ2-1	TGTGCCAGCAGTGATAGGGGGGTAGCGGGGAACTACTACAATGAGCAGTTCTTC	CASSDRGVAGNYYNEQFF
TRBV29-1	many	TRBD1	TRBJ1-6	TGCAGCGTTAAACCGGGACAGAATTCACCCCTCCACTTT	CSVKPGQNSPLHF
TRBV7-2	-	-	TRBJ2-1	TGTGCCAGCAGCTTAGGTTCGGCCAATGAGCAGTTCTTC	CASSLGSANEQFF
TRBV12-3/TRBV12-4	few	-	TRBJ2-5	TGTGCCAGCGGCGGACTCAGACCAGGAGAGACCCAGTACTTC	CASGGLRPGETQYF
TRBV4-1	many	TRBD2	TRBJ2-5	TGTGCCAGCAGCCAAGATCTAGCGGGAGGACGGTACCAAGAGACCCAGTACTTC	CASSQDLAGGRYQETQYF
TRBV30	few	TRBD1	TRBJ2-4	TGTGCCCTAAGACAGGGGCGGGACATTCAGTACTTC	CALRQGRDIQYF
TRBV12-3/TRBV12-4	many	-	TRBJ1-2	TGTGCCAGCAGTTTAGTACTAGACGCCGCTCATGGCTACACCTTC	CASSLVLDAAHGYTF
TRBV28	many	-	TRBJ2-7	TGTGCCAGCAGTTCCCATAGCGGTACCTACGAGCAGTACTTC	CASSSHSGTYEQYF
TRBV19	few	TRBD2	TRBJ2-1	TGTGCCAGCCGGACTAGCGGGAACAACAATGAGCAGTTCTTC	CASRTSGNNNEQFF
TRBV20-1	many	-	TRBJ1-1	TGCAGTGCCACCTCCTATCAGGAGAACACTGAAGCTTTCTTT	CSATSYQENTEAFF
TRBV29-1	-	TRBD1	TRBJ2-5	TGCAGCGTTAGGGACAGCCCCGAGCAGACCCAGTACTTC	CSVRDSPEQTQYF
TRBV5-1	many	TRBD1	TRBJ1-1	TGCGCCAGCAGCTACACAGGGGGGTGGACTGAAGCTTTCTTT	CASSYTGGWTEAFF
TRBV14	many	TRBD1	TRBJ2-5	TGTGCCAGCAGCCAACGGACAGGGGCGGCGGAGACCCAGTACTTC	CASSQRTGAAETQYF
TRBV2	-	-	TRBJ1-1	TGTGCCAGCAGAGACCAAACAGGGCGGGTTGAAGCTTTCTTT	CASRDQTGRVEAFF
TRBV9	-	-	TRBJ1-1	TGTGCCAGCAGCGTAGAGGGGGTAGGTCCCCTTTCCCAGGCTTTCTTT	CASSVEGVGPLSQAFF
TRBV6-1	once	-	TRBJ1-5	TGTGCCAGCACCTGGAGGAGGTGCGAGCATTTT	CASTWRRCEHF
TRBV12-3/TRBV12-4	many	-	TRBJ1-2	TGTGCCAGCACCAGGAGGGTGGGGGTAAGGAATGGCTACACCTTC	CASTRRVGVRNGYTF
TRBV19	few	-	TRBJ1-1	TGTGCCAGTAGTATATGGGGCACTACGAACACTGAAGCTTTCTTT	CASSIWGTTNTEAFF
TRBV6-1	many	-	TRBJ1-5	TGTGCCAGCAGTCCGGACTACGATCAGCCCCAGCATTTT	CASSPDYDQPQHF
TRBV6-2/TRBV6-3	many	-	TRBJ1-2	TGTGCCAGCAGTTACTCTGGACAGACCTATGGCTACACCTTC	CASSYSGQTYGYTF
TRBV7-2	many	-	TRBJ2-3	TGTGCCAGCAGCTTAGCGGGGGGCAGTAGCACAGATACGCAGTATTTT	CASSLAGGSSTDTQYF
TRBV3-1	many	-	TRBJ1-2	TGTGCCAGCAGCCTAAGTGGGCAGGATGGCTACACCTTC	CASSLSGQDGYTF
TRBV6-2/TRBV6-3	once	TRBD2	TRBJ2-5	TGTGCCAGCAGGTTAGCGGGACTGGGGGAGACCCAGTACTTC	CASRLAGLGETQYF